A single T cell receptor beta chain is shown here with its context. The CDR3 runs to 11 residues. Trimming took 9 bases from V and 10 from J, leaving 12 bases between them. Germline assignment: CDR1 KGHDR and CDR2 SFDVKD. These data are taken from a study of blood T cell repertoires in COVID-19. Per the original methods: Amplified reference gene primers provided the basis for estimating nucleated cell counts. Assay: immunoSEQ multiplex PCR; the TCRdb copy retains only in-frame clones and omits some. The V and J calls and clone size are taken from that table; D and trimming were inferred from the DNA. The data contain some 270,000 clones, around 83% of them seen just once; the ten biggest clones take up around 6.3%. Contact with a PCR-confirmed or clinician-diagnosed COVID-19 case occurred within 2 weeks of entry.

Sequences were obtained from PBMCs or T cells enriched from blood (not recorded which). This sequence originates from a woman between 50 and 59 years old who had been exposed to COVID-19. The V and J genes are TRBV24-1 and TRBJ2-1; D remains ambiguous. The CDR3 sequence: CATRSGMEQFF. CDR3 sequence (DNA): TGTGCCACCCGTTCGGGTATGGAGCAGTTCTTC.